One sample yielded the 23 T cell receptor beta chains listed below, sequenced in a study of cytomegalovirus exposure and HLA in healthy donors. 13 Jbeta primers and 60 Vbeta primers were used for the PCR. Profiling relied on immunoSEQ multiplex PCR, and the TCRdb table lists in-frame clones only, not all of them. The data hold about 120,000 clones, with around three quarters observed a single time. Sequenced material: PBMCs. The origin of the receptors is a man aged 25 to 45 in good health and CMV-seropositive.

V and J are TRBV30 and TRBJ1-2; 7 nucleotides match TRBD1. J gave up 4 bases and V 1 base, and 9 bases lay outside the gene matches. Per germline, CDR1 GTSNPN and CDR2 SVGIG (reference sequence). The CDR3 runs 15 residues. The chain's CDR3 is CAWSGTSRTGYGYTF. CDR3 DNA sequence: TGTGCCTGGAGTGGAACCTCGCGGACAGGCTATGGCTACACCTTC. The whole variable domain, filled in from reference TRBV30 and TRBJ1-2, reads SQTIHQWPATLVQPVGSPLSLECTVEGTSNPNLYWYRQAAGRGLQLLFYSVGIGQISSEVPQNLSASRPQDRQFILSSKKLLLSDSGFYLCAWSGTSRTGYGYTFGSGTRLTVV.

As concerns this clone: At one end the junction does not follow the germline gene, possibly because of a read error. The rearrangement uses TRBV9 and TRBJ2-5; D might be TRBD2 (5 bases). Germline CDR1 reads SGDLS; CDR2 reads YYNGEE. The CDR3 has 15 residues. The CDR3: CASSVRAVPQGTQYF. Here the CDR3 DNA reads TGTGCCAGCAGCGTAAGAGCGGTCCCCCAAGGGACCCAGTACTTC.

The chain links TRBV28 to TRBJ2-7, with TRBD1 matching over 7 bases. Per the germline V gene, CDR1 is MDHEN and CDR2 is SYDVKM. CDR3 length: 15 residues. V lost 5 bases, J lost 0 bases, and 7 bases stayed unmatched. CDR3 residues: CASSPPNRGSYEQYF. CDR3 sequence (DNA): TGTGCCAGCAGTCCCCCCAACAGGGGCTCCTACGAGCAGTACTTC.

CDR3 sequence: CASSQQLAEFTDTQYF. The CDR3 DNA is TGCGCCAGCAGCCAACAGCTAGCGGAGTTCACAGATACGCAGTATTTT. This chain links TRBV4-1 with TRBJ2-3; 7 bases line up with TRBD2. After removal of 2 bases from V and 2 bases from J, the junction contained 7 bases not matched to a gene. This CDR3 region has 16 residues. Germline V gene data show CDR1 as MGHRA and CDR2 as YSYEKL.

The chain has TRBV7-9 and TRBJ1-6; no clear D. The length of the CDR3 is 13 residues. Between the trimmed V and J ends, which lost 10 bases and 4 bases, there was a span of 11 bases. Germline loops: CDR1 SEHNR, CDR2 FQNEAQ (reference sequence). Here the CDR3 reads CATHQAYNSPLHF. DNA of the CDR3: TGTGCCACTCATCAAGCATATAATTCACCCCTCCACTTT.

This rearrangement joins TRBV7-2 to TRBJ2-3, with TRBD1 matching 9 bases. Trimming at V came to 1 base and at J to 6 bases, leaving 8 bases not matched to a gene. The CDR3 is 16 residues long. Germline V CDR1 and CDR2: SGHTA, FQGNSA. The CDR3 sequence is CASSLDRGPVRDTQYF. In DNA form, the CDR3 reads TGTGCCAGCAGCTTAGACAGGGGGCCAGTGAGGGATACGCAGTATTTT.

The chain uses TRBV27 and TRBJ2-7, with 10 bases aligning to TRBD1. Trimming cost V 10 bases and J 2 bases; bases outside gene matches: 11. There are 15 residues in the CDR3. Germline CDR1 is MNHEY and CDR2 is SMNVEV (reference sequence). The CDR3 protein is CATRAGTGVTYEQYF. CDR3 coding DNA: TGTGCCACCAGAGCCGGGACAGGGGTGACCTACGAGCAGTACTTC.

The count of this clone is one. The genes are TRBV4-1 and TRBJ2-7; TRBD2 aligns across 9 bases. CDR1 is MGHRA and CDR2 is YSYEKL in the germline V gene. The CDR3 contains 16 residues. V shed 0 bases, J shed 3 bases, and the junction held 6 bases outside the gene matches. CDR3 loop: CASSQDPLAGYYEQYF. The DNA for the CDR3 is TGCGCCAGCAGCCAAGATCCCCTAGCGGGATACTACGAGCAGTACTTC.

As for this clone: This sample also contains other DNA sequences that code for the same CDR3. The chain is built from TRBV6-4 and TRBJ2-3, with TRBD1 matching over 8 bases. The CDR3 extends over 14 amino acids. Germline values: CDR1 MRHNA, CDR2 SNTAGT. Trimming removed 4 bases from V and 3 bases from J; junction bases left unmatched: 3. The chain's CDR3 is CASSGTGGTDTQYF. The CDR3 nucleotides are TGTGCCAGCAGTGGTACAGGGGGAACAGATACGCAGTATTTT.

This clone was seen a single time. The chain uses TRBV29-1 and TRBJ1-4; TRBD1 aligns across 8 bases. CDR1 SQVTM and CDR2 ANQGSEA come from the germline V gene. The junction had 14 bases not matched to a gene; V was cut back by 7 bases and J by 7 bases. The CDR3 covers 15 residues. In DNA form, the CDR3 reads TGCAGCGCTGCCTCGGACAGGGCGAGCGGTGAAAAACTGTTTTTT. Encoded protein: CSAASDRASGEKLFF.

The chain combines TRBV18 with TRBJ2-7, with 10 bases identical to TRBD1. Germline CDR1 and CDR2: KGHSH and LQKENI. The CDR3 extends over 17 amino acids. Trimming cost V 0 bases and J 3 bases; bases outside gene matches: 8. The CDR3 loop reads CASSPPASGTGDYEQYF. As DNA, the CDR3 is TGTGCCAGCTCACCACCCGCATCCGGGACAGGGGACTACGAGCAGTACTTC.

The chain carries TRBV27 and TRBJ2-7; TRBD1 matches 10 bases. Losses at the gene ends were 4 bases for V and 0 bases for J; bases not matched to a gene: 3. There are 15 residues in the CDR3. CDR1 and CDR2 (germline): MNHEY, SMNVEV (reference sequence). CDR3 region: CASSYRDRGSYEQYF. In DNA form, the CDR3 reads TGTGCCAGCAGTTACCGGGACAGGGGCTCCTACGAGCAGTACTTC.

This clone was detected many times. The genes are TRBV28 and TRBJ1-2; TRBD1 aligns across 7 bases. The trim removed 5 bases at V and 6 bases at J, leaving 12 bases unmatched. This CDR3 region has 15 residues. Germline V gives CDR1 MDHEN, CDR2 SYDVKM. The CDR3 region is CASSLPWGQQNGYTF. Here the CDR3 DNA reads TGTGCCAGCAGTCTCCCTTGGGGACAGCAGAATGGCTACACCTTC.

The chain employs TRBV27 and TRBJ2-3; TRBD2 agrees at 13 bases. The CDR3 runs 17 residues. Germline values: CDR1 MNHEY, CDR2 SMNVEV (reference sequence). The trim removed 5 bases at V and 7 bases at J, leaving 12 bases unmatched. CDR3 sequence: CASSPRLAGGPANTQYF. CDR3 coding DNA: TGTGCCAGCAGTCCCCGACTAGCGGGGGGCCCTGCGAATACGCAGTATTTT.

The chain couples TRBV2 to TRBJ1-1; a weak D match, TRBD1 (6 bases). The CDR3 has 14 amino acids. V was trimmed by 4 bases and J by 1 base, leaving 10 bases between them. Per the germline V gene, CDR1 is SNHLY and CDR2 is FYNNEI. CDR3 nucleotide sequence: TGTGCCAGCAGTGTCAGGACAGAGAACACTGAAGCTTTCTTT. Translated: CASSVRTENTEAFF.

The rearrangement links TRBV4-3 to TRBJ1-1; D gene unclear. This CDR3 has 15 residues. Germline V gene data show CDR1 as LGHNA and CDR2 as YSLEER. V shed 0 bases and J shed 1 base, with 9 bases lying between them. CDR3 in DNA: TGCGCCAGCAGCCAAGATCCAGCGGGGAACACTGAAGCTTTCTTT. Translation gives CASSQDPAGNTEAFF.

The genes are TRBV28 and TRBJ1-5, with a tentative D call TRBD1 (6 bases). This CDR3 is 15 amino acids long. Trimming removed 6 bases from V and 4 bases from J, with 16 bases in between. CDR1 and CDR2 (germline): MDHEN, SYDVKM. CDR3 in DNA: TGTGCCAGCAGAGAACCGGGACACGCTAATCAGCCCCAGCATTTT. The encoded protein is CASREPGHANQPQHF.

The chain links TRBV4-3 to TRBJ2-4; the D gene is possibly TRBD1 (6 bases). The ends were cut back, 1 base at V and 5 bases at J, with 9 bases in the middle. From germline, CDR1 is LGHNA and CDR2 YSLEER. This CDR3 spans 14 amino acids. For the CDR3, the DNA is TGCGCCAGCAGCCAAGGGGGGCGGCAAAACATTCAGTACTTC. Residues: CASSQGGRQNIQYF.

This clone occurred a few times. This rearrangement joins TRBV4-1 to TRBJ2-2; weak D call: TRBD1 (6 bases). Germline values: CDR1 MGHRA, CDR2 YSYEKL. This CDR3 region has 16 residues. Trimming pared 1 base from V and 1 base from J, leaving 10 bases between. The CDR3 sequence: CASSQGTRGNTGELFF. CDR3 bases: TGCGCCAGCAGCCAAGGGACCAGGGGGAACACCGGGGAGCTGTTTTTT.

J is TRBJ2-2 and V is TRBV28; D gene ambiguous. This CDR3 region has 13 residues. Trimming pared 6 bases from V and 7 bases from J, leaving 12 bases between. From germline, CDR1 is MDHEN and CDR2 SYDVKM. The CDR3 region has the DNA TGTGCCAGCAGGTTAACCTGGAGCGGGGAGCTGTTTTTT. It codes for CASRLTWSGELFF.

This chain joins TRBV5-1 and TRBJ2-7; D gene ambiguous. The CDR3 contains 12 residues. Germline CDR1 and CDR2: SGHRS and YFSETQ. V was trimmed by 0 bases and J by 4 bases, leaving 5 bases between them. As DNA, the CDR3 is TGCGCCAGCAGCTTGGACCTATACGAGCAGTACTTC. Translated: CASSLDLYEQYF. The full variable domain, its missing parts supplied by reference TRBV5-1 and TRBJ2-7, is KAGVTQTPRYLIKTRGQQVTLSCSPISGHRSVSWYQQTPGQGLQFLFEYFSETQRNKGNFPGRFSGRQFSNSRSEMNVSTLELGDSALYLCASSLDLYEQYFGPGTRLTVT.

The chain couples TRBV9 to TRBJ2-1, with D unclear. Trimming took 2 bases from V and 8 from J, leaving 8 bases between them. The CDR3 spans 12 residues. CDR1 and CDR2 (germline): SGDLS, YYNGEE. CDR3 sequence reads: CASSVGGDEQFF. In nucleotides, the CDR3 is TGTGCCAGCAGCGTCGGCGGAGATGAGCAGTTCTTC.

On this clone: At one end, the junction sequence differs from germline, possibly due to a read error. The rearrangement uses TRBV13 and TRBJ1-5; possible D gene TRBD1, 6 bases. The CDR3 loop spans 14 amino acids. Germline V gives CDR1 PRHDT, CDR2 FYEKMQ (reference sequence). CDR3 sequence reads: CASSLWGGKQPQHF. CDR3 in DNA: TGTGCCAGCAGCTTATGGGGGGGCAAACAGCCCCAGCATTTT.